The 11 T cell receptor beta chains in this list originate from one sample, sequenced in a study of CD8 T cells in ankylosing spondylitis. Study observations and caveats: For ankylosing spondylitis blood, a TCR beta motif of about eight highly homologous variants appeared characteristic.

For these receptors, no antigen is known. TCRdb ran MiXCR on the 5' RACE reads and lists one entry per CDR3 protein. This table holds some 450,000 distinct CDR3 sequences, roughly 17% found once. The sample consisted of blood, either unsorted or a sorted T cell fraction (not recorded which). The receptor source for this set is a male donor with ankylosing spondylitis.

The chain is built from TRBV12-3 or TRBV12-4 and TRBJ2-5; TRBD2 aligns across 8 bases. The CDR3 has 13 amino acids. V shed 4 bases and J 4 bases; nucleotides not matched to a gene: 2. CDR3 loop: CASSSGRGETQYF. The CDR3 DNA reads TGTGCCAGCAGTTCCGGGAGGGGAGAGACCCAGTACTTC.

The chain joins TRBV10-3 to TRBJ2-7, with unresolved D. The germline V gene encodes CDR1 ENHRY and CDR2 SYGVKD. The length of the CDR3 is 14 residues. V lost 3 bases, J lost 4 bases, and 13 bases lay in between. CDR3 amino acids: CAISERVVGYEQYF. CDR3 DNA: TGTGCCATCAGTGAAAGGGTGGTTGGGTACGAGCAGTACTTC.

This clonotype was counted only a few times. The rearrangement joins TRBV12-3 or TRBV12-4 to TRBJ2-3, with 9 bases aligning to TRBD2. This CDR3 region has 17 residues. The J segment lost 6 bases and the V segment lost 2 bases, leaving 12 bases of the junction unmatched. The CDR3 DNA reads TGTGCCAGCAGTTTATGGAATAGCGGGAGAGGGAGGGATACGCAGTATTTT. Its translation is CASSLWNSGRGRDTQYF.

This chain joins TRBV6-1 and TRBJ2-3; TRBD2 matches 9 bases. The V and J ends lost 6 bases and 0 bases, in that order; junction bases with no gene match: 4. Germline lookup yields CDR1 MNHNS and CDR2 SASEGT. The length of the CDR3 is 15 residues. The CDR3 coding sequence is TGTGCCAGCAGCCGACTAGCGGAAAGCACAGATACGCAGTATTTT. It specifies CASSRLAESTDTQYF.

Only one count was recorded for this clonotype. This chain joins TRBV6-1 and TRBJ1-5; possible D gene TRBD1, 6 bases. Germline V gene data show CDR1 as MNHNS and CDR2 as SASEGT. The V gene lost 5 bases and the J gene lost 3 bases, with 11 bases spanning the gap. The CDR3 is made up of 14 amino acids. CDR3 sequence reads: CASSTGLLNQPQHF. The CDR3 region has the DNA TGTGCCAGCAGTACAGGGCTCCTCAATCAGCCCCAGCATTTT.

This clonotype was seen only a few times. The chain joins TRBV11-2 to TRBJ2-1; 14 positions match TRBD2. V lost 4 bases, J lost 2 bases, and 7 bases stayed unmatched. Germline CDR1 and CDR2: SGHAT and FQNNGV. The CDR3 covers 18 residues. CDR3 sequence reads: CASSSGLAGGLTYNEQFF. CDR3 sequence (DNA): TGTGCCAGCAGCTCCGGACTAGCGGGAGGCCTGACCTACAATGAGCAGTTCTTC.

CDR3: CSARDLGGGATGELFF. Written as DNA, the CDR3 is TGCAGTGCTAGAGATCTTGGCGGGGGGGCCACCGGGGAGCTGTTTTTT. The chain carries TRBV20-1 and TRBJ2-2; 9 nucleotides align to TRBD2. This CDR3 has 16 residues. Germline V gene data show CDR1 as DFQATT and CDR2 as SNEGSKA (reference sequence). Trimming took 0 bases from V and 4 from J; bases not matched to a gene: 6.

This clonotype was seen a handful of times. CDR3 loop: CASSLAYGLGSYNEQFF. As DNA, the CDR3 is TGTGCCAGCAGCTTAGCTTATGGGCTTGGCTCCTACAATGAGCAGTTCTTC. This chain links TRBV7-2 with TRBJ2-1; D is unclear. The V end lost 0 bases, the J end lost 0 bases, and 12 bases lay between the germline ends. Per germline, CDR1 SGHTA and CDR2 FQGNSA. CDR3 length: 17 residues.

This clonotype was recorded many times. The rearrangement uses TRBV21-1 and TRBJ1-1; TRBD1 is the table's D call, not checked against the DNA. TRBV21-1 is a known pseudogene. The CDR3 sequence is 17 residues long. CDR3 amino acids: CASSIPPYRDTNTEAFF. CDR3 nucleotide sequence: TGTGCCAGCAGCATTCCCCCCTACAGGGATACGAACACTGAAGCTTTCTTT.

This clonotype was picked up a small number of times. The V and J genes are TRBV3-1 and TRBJ2-3, with a possible D match to TRBD2 (6 bases). Germline values: CDR1 LGHDT, CDR2 YNNKEL (reference sequence). Trimming pared 7 bases from V and 9 bases from J, leaving 14 bases between. This CDR3 contains 12 residues. CDR3 in DNA: TGTGCCAGCAAGGGACCAGGAGGGACGCAGTATTTT. Its translation: CASKGPGGTQYF.

The chain couples TRBV6-1 to TRBJ1-2; no clear D. Germline assignment: CDR1 MNHNS and CDR2 SASEGT. The CDR3 has 15 amino acids. V gave up 5 bases and J gave up 4 bases, with 17 bases separating them. The CDR3 sequence is CASSLTGSSSYGYTF. As DNA, the CDR3 is TGTGCCAGCAGTCTGACCGGGTCTTCGAGCTATGGCTACACCTTC.